Below are 28 T cell receptor beta chains sequenced from a single sample in a study of T cells after yellow fever vaccination. Using its own MiXCR run on the 5' RACE reads, TCRdb lists one record per CDR3 protein. Of approximately 260,000 distinct CDR3 sequences detected, around 13% appear once; the ten largest clones hold roughly 0.5%. Sequences were derived from CD4+ T cells sorted from PBMCs, sampled 45 days after the yellow fever booster vaccination. The receptors stem from a man in his thirties or forties who received the YFV17D yellow fever vaccine.

This clonotype was seen repeatedly, ten times or more. At one end the junction does not follow the germline gene, possibly because of a read error. The V gene is TRBV5-1, the J gene TRBJ2-1; D is uncertain. This CDR3 region has 11 residues. CDR1 is SGHRS, CDR2 YFSETQ, per germline. The CDR3 sequence: CASSLEGEQFF. In DNA, the CDR3 is TGTGCCAGCAGCTTAGAAGGTGAGCAGTTCTTC. The entire variable domain, with the rest obtained from reference TRBV5-1 and TRBJ2-1, is as follows: KAGVTQTPRYLIKTRGQQVTLSCSPISGHRSVSWYQQTPGQGLQFLFEYFSETQRNKGNFPGRFSGRQFSNSRSEMNVSTLELGDSALYLCASSLEGEQFFGPGTRLTVL.

Remarks on this clonotype: At one end, the junction sequence differs from germline, possibly due to a read error. J is TRBJ2-7 and V is TRBV3-1; D remains ambiguous. CDR1 is LGHDT and CDR2 is YNNKEL in the germline V gene (reference sequence). This CDR3 has 12 amino acids. This chain's CDR3 is CASSQDGSRILF. The CDR3 nucleotides are TGTGCCAGCAGCCAAGATGGCAGCCGCATTCTCTTC.

The chain is built from TRBV19 and TRBJ2-3, with 7 bases lining up with TRBD1. V was pared by 5 bases and J by 4 bases, with 9 bases of the junction left unmatched. CDR3 length equals 15 residues. Germline V gives CDR1 LNHDA, CDR2 SQIVND (reference sequence). CDR3 sequence: CASSVDRDMSDTQYF. CDR3 nucleotides: TGTGCCAGTAGTGTCGACAGGGATATGTCAGATACGCAGTATTTT.

This clonotype came up a few times. The chain uses TRBV10-3 and TRBJ2-1; TRBD1 or TRBD2 may be the D gene (6 bases each). Germline V gives CDR1 ENHRY, CDR2 SYGVKD. With 6 bases removed from V and 2 bases from J, the gap between germline ends came to 11 bases. The CDR3 extends over 14 amino acids. The CDR3 loop reads CAIRGGPAYNEQFF. CDR3 nucleotide sequence: TGTGCCATCAGGGGGGGCCCCGCCTACAATGAGCAGTTCTTC.

The chain combines TRBV7-2 with TRBJ2-5, with 12 bases fitting TRBD2. Germline V gene lookup returns CDR1 SGHTA and CDR2 FQGNSA. The CDR3 has 13 amino acids. The J segment lost 13 bases and the V segment lost 5 bases, leaving 8 bases of the junction unmatched. The CDR3 loop is CASSQRLAGVPYF. The CDR3, as DNA: TGTGCCAGCAGCCAAAGACTAGCGGGAGTACCGTACTTC.

The table lists this clonotype with a few counts. The chain joins TRBV10-1 to TRBJ2-7; D is uncertain. V was trimmed by 8 bases and J by 0 bases, leaving 8 bases between them. There are 12 residues in the CDR3. The germline gives CDR1 WNHNN, CDR2 SYGVQD (reference sequence). The CDR3 sequence: CASGRTSYEQYF. CDR3 DNA: TGCGCCAGCGGTAGAACCTCCTACGAGCAGTACTTC.

The chain uses TRBV6-6 and TRBJ2-7; the D gene is possibly TRBD1 (6 bases). CDR1 and CDR2 (germline): MNHNY, SVGAGI (reference sequence). The V end lost 9 bases, the J end lost 3 bases, and 12 bases lay between the germline ends. This CDR3 comprises 12 residues. In nucleotides, the CDR3 is TGTGCCAGTTCGGGACACCGCTACGAGCAGTACTTC. This translates into CASSGHRYEQYF.

This clonotype was seen a handful of times. The chain joins TRBV18 to TRBJ2-7; D uncertain. The CDR3 runs to 14 residues. Trimming pared 8 bases from V and 5 bases from J, leaving 19 bases between. CDR1 KGHSH and CDR2 LQKENI come from the germline V gene. CDR3 DNA: TGTGCCAGCAATTTACTTCCTTACTTGCACGAGCAGTACTTC. Its protein is CASNLLPYLHEQYF.

The chain employs TRBV7-9 and TRBJ2-7; D gene ambiguous. CDR1 and CDR2 from the germline V gene are SEHNR and FQNEAQ (reference sequence). V was clipped by 5 bases and J by 5 bases, with 10 bases between them. The CDR3 totals 12 residues. The CDR3 protein is CASSPHGDEQYF. The CDR3 DNA reads as TGTGCCAGCAGCCCACATGGCGACGAGCAGTACTTC.

In its sample, this clonotype was seen a few times. As DNA, the CDR3 is TGTGCCAGCTCACCAGGACTAGCACAGGTGAGCGAGCAGTACTTC. Residues: CASSPGLAQVSEQYF. The chain has TRBV18 and TRBJ2-7; 8 bases match TRBD2. CDR1 is KGHSH and CDR2 is LQKENI in the germline V gene. J lost 6 bases, V lost 2 bases, and 9 bases had no gene match. This CDR3 is 15 amino acids long.

A word on this clonotype: A read error may account for a junction end that differs from germline. This chain joins TRBV20-1 and TRBJ2-1; TRBD2 matches at 7 bases. From germline, CDR1 is DFQATT and CDR2 SNEGSKA (reference sequence). The CDR3 runs 14 residues. The CDR3 DNA reads TGCAGTGCCAGAGGGCGGGGGTCCTACAATGAGCAGTTCTTC. Encoded protein: CSARGRGSYNEQFF.

A few counts support this clonotype. The rearrangement links TRBV5-1 to TRBJ2-2; D not certain. Germline values: CDR1 SGHRS, CDR2 YFSETQ. The V gene lost 0 bases and the J gene lost 7 bases, with 10 bases spanning the gap. The CDR3 contains 14 residues. CDR3 sequence (DNA): TGCGCCAGCAGCTTGGAGCTAGGCAACGGGGAGCTGTTTTTT. Translation: CASSLELGNGELFF.

The chain joins TRBV12-3 or TRBV12-4 to TRBJ2-7; the D is unclear. There are 13 residues in the CDR3. The V end was cut by 3 bases, the J end by 9 bases, with 15 bases between. The CDR3 nucleotides read TGTGCCAGCAGTTTTCTTAGGTCCCACGGGCAGTACTTC. It codes for CASSFLRSHGQYF.

This clonotype was detected a few times. The chain carries TRBV20-1 and TRBJ1-5, with 8 positions matching TRBD1. Germline CDR1 and CDR2: DFQATT and SNEGSKA (reference sequence). The V segment lost 4 bases and the J segment 0 bases; nucleotides outside the gene matches: 5. This CDR3 has 15 amino acids. CDR3 coding DNA: TGCAGTGCTACCTACAGGGGGAATAGCAATCAGCCCCAGCATTTT. Translating gives CSATYRGNSNQPQHF.

The J gene is TRBJ2-2, the V gene TRBV29-1, with TRBD2 as a possible D gene (6 bases). Germline V gene sequence: CDR1 SQVTM, CDR2 ANQGSEA. This CDR3 has 14 residues. Trimming took 6 bases from V and 2 from J, leaving 13 bases between them. CDR3 residues: CSVLADLNTGELFF. As DNA, the CDR3 is TGCAGCGTATTAGCGGACCTAAACACCGGGGAGCTGTTTTTT.

V gene TRBV4-1 combines with J gene TRBJ1-1; D may be TRBD1 (5 bases). The CDR3 consists of 12 residues. V lost 5 bases, J lost 9 bases, and 13 bases lay in between. Germline values: CDR1 MGHRA, CDR2 YSYEKL. In DNA form, the CDR3 reads TGCGCCAGCAGCGGAAGGGACGGTCAAGCTTTCTTT. Its translation: CASSGRDGQAFF.

This clonotype came up a few times. The chain combines TRBV7-9 with TRBJ1-4; a possible D gene is TRBD1 (6 bases). The germline V and J ends were trimmed by 2 bases and 7 bases, with 14 bases remaining between them. Germline CDR1 reads SEHNR; CDR2 reads FQNEAQ (reference sequence). The CDR3 sequence is 15 residues long. The CDR3 nucleotides read TGTGCCAGCAGCTTAATTCGGGGGCTGGGTGAAAAACTGTTTTTT. This translates into CASSLIRGLGEKLFF.

This rearrangement joins TRBV12-3 or TRBV12-4 to TRBJ1-5; D gene ambiguous. CDR3 length: 17 amino acids. V shed 5 bases and J shed 2 bases, with 19 bases lying between them. CDR3 protein: CASSPRHLGVRNQPQHF. The DNA for the CDR3 is TGTGCCAGCAGTCCTCGCCATCTGGGAGTCCGCAATCAGCCCCAGCATTTT.

The chain carries TRBV20-1 and TRBJ2-1, with D hard to call. The length of the CDR3 is 12 residues. CDR1 and CDR2 (germline): DFQATT, SNEGSKA (reference sequence). V was clipped by 0 bases and J by 9 bases, with 9 bases between them. The CDR3, as DNA: TGCAGTGCTAGAGATCCCTTGAGTGAGCAGTTCTTC. Encoded protein: CSARDPLSEQFF.

The chain uses TRBV5-4 and TRBJ2-7; 8 bases line up with TRBD2. The CDR3 runs to 16 residues. Trimming at V came to 3 bases and at J to 6 bases, leaving 14 bases not matched to a gene. Germline V CDR1 and CDR2: SGHNT, YYREEE (reference sequence). As DNA, the CDR3 is TGTGCCAGCAGCTCCACTAGCGGAAACACGCCGAGCGAGCAGTACTTC. This gives the protein CASSSTSGNTPSEQYF.

This clonotype was picked up a small number of times. The DNA of the CDR3 is TGTGCCAGCAGCTCGGGACTAGAGACCGGGGAGCTGTTTTTT. Translation gives CASSSGLETGELFF. The V and J genes are TRBV5-6 and TRBJ2-2; the match to TRBD2 covers 8 bases. The CDR3 contains 14 residues. From germline, CDR1 is SGHDT and CDR2 YYEEEE. The junction had 3 bases not matched to a gene; V was cut back by 3 bases and J by 5 bases.

The chain links TRBV10-2 to TRBJ1-1, with D unclear. Per the germline V gene, CDR1 is WSHSY and CDR2 is SAAADI. There are 15 residues in the CDR3. V was pared by 2 bases and J by 6 bases, with 16 bases between. CDR3 in DNA: TGCGCCAGCAGTGAGCCCCACATGAGCGACCCTGAAGCTTTCTTT. Protein: CASSEPHMSDPEAFF.

Only a few counts were recorded for this clonotype. The chain carries TRBV5-1 and TRBJ1-1; TRBD1 might be the D (5 bases). With 0 bases removed from V and 1 base from J, the gap between germline ends came to 7 bases. Germline V lookup: CDR1 SGHRS, CDR2 YFSETQ. CDR3 length: 14 residues. The CDR3 nucleotides are TGCGCCAGCAGCTTGGGGGGCGCGAACACTGAAGCTTTCTTT. The encoded protein is CASSLGGANTEAFF. The full variable domain, completed using reference TRBV5-1 and TRBJ1-1, is KAGVTQTPRYLIKTRGQQVTLSCSPISGHRSVSWYQQTPGQGLQFLFEYFSETQRNKGNFPGRFSGRQFSNSRSEMNVSTLELGDSALYLCASSLGGANTEAFFGQGTRLTVV.

The chain is built from TRBV5-1 and TRBJ2-1, with 10 bases fitting TRBD2. Unmatched junction bases numbered 10, after V lost 4 bases and J lost 9 bases. This CDR3 comprises 15 residues. The V gene's germline CDR1 is SGHRS and CDR2 YFSETQ. For the CDR3, the DNA is TGCGCCAGCAGCCCCAGGACTAGCGGAGCGGGTGAGCAGTTCTTC. Translating it yields CASSPRTSGAGEQFF. Full variable domain (outside the CDR3, taken from reference TRBV5-1 and TRBJ2-1): KAGVTQTPRYLIKTRGQQVTLSCSPISGHRSVSWYQQTPGQGLQFLFEYFSETQRNKGNFPGRFSGRQFSNSRSEMNVSTLELGDSALYLCASSPRTSGAGEQFFGPGTRLTVL.

This clonotype has a handful of counts. This chain uses TRBV24-1 with TRBJ2-1, with TRBD2 matching over 8 bases. The CDR3 runs 16 residues. CDR1 KGHDR and CDR2 SFDVKD come from the germline V gene. The ends lost 7 bases at V and 8 bases at J; junction bases unmatched: 15. The CDR3 nucleotides are TGTGCCACCAGCGCTCGGGGGGGACACCGGGTGGATGAGCAGTTCTTC. Protein: CATSARGGHRVDEQFF.

This clonotype was counted only a few times. The chain links TRBV7-2 to TRBJ2-2, with a possible D match to TRBD2 (5 bases). Trimming shortened V by 3 bases and J by 4 bases, and 6 bases separated the two germline ends. This CDR3 has 13 residues. Germline values: CDR1 SGHTA, CDR2 FQGNSA. The CDR3 region has the DNA TGTGCCAGCAGCTTCGGGATCACCGGGGAGCTGTTTTTT. This sequence encodes CASSFGITGELFF.

Written as DNA, the CDR3 is TGTGCCAGCAGTGGAGGACAGACCAATCAGCCCCAGCATTTT. Translation: CASSGGQTNQPQHF. The chain is built from TRBV6-2 or TRBV6-3 and TRBJ1-5, with D perhaps matching TRBD1 (6 bases). CDR1 and CDR2 (germline): MNHEY, SVGEGT. This CDR3 spans 14 amino acids. V gave up 5 bases and J gave up 3 bases, with 11 bases separating them.

This clonotype was observed a handful of times. The J gene is TRBJ1-1, the V gene TRBV3-1, with TRBD1 as a possible D gene (5 bases). The germline V and J ends were trimmed by 7 bases and 0 bases, with 18 bases remaining between them. The germline V gene encodes CDR1 LGHDT and CDR2 YNNKEL (reference sequence). The CDR3 is 16 amino acids. CDR3 loop: CASKPVGAALNTEAFF. CDR3 DNA: TGTGCCAGCAAGCCTGTCGGGGCCGCCCTGAACACTGAAGCTTTCTTT.